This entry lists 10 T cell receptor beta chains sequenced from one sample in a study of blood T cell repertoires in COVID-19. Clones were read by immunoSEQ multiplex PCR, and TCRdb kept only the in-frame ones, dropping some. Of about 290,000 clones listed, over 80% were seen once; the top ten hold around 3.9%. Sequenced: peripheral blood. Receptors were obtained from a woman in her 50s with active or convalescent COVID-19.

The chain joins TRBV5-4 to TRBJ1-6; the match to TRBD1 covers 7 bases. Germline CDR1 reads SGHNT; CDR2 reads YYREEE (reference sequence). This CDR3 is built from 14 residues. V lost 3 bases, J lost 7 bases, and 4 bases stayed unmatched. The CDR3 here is CASSSQGRNSPLHF. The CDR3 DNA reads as TGTGCCAGCAGCTCACAGGGGAGGAATTCACCCCTCCACTTT.

The CDR3 DNA sequence: TGTGCCACCAGAGGGCAGGGCCCGCTTAATCAGCCCCAGCATTTT. The encoded protein is CATRGQGPLNQPQHF. The rearrangement joins TRBV15 to TRBJ1-5, with D maybe TRBD1 (5 bases). V was shortened by 6 bases and J by 4 bases, with 16 bases between the two germline ends. There are 15 residues in the CDR3. The germline V gene has CDR1 LNHNV and CDR2 YYDKDF (reference sequence).

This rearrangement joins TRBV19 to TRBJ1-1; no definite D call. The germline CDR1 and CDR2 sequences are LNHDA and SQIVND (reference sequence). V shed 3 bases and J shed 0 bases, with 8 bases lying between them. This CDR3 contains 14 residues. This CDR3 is CASSINRVNTEAFF. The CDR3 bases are TGTGCCAGTAGTATTAATCGGGTGAACACTGAAGCTTTCTTT.

The CDR3 region is CASAVDRQETQYF. CDR3 in DNA: TGCGCCAGCGCCGTAGACAGACAAGAGACCCAGTACTTC. The genes are TRBV5-1 and TRBJ2-5; TRBD1 is a possible D gene (5 bases). Trimming pared 7 bases from V and 2 bases from J, leaving 12 bases between. CDR1 SGHRS and CDR2 YFSETQ come from the germline V gene. The CDR3 sequence is 13 residues long.

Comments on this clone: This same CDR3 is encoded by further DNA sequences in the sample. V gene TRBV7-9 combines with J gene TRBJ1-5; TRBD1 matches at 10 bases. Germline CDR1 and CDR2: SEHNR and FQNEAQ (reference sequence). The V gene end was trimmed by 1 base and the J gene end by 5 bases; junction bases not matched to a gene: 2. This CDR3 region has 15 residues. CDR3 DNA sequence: TGTGCCAGCAGCTTAGGGGGACAGGGGTATCAGCCCCAGCATTTT. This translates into CASSLGGQGYQPQHF.

The CDR3 DNA follows: TGTGCCAGCAGTAGAGGACAGGCGAACACTGAAGCTTTCTTT. This gives the protein CASSRGQANTEAFF. The V call is TRBV9, the J call TRBJ1-1; 7 nucleotides line up with TRBD1. The CDR3 runs 14 residues. The germline gives CDR1 SGDLS, CDR2 YYNGEE. V trimming: 5 bases; J trimming: 1 base; junction bases outside the gene matches: 5.

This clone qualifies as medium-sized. The CDR3, as DNA: TGTGCCATCAGGACTAGCGGGACCGGGGAGCTGTTTTTT. Translation gives CAIRTSGTGELFF. The V gene is TRBV10-3, the J gene TRBJ2-2; 10 nucleotides match TRBD2. The J segment lost 5 bases and the V segment lost 6 bases, leaving 0 bases of the junction unmatched. CDR1 ENHRY and CDR2 SYGVKD come from the germline V gene. The CDR3 loop spans 13 amino acids.

The CDR3 region is CASSRTGGLGEAFF. The CDR3 DNA reads TGTGCCAGCAGCCGAACAGGGGGATTGGGTGAAGCTTTCTTT. The V gene is TRBV28, the J gene TRBJ1-1, with 8 bases matching TRBD1. With 6 bases clipped from V and 7 bases from J, the junction kept 10 bases outside the gene matches. The CDR3 totals 14 residues. Germline CDR1 is MDHEN and CDR2 is SYDVKM. The variable domain in full, completed from reference TRBV28 and TRBJ1-1, reads DVKVTQSSRYLVKRTGEKVFLECVQDMDHENMFWYRQDPGLGLRLIYFSYDVKMKEKGDIPEGYSVSREKKERFSLILESASTNQTSMYLCASSRTGGLGEAFFGQGTRLTVV.

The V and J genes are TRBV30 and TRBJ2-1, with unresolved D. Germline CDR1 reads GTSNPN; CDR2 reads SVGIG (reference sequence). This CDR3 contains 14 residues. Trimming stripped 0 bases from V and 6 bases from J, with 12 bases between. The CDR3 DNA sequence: TGTGCCTGGAGTGTCGGTACCCCGCCCAATGAGCAGTTCTTC. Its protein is CAWSVGTPPNEQFF.

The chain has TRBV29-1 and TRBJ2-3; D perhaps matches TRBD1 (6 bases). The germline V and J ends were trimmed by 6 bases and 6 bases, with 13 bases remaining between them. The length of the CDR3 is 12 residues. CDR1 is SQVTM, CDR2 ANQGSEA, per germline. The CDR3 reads CSVAPGVDTQYF. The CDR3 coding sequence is TGCAGCGTCGCCCCAGGGGTGGATACGCAGTATTTT.